The rows below give T cell receptor beta chains drawn from one sample of a study of PD-1 blockade in mismatch repair-deficient tumors. Clones were sequenced by immunoSEQ multiplex PCR, and TCRdb holds only the in-frame ones, with some missing. The sample contains 20,000 to 25,000 clones, approximately 84% of which appear only once. Sequencing was performed on peripheral blood, taken 2 weeks after starting pembrolizumab. Every receptor here comes from an adult with mismatch repair-deficient cancer. Both conserved end residues are part of each CDR3. D genes are given only for firm matches. For some rows the clone size is stated as once, few or many, or as a class when expanded; others skip it.

V,D,size,J,CDR3,DNA
TRBV27,NA,NA,TRBJ1-2,CASSTSQGSNYGYTF,TGTGCCAGCAGTACGTCCCAGGGGTCTAACTATGGCTACACCTTC
TRBV19,TRBD1,NA,TRBJ2-5,CASSPGQVQETQYF,TGTGCCAGTAGTCCAGGACAGGTCCAAGAGACCCAGTACTTC
TRBV6-5,NA,NA,TRBJ1-1,CASSYGLVNTEAFF,TGTGCCAGCAGTTACGGATTGGTGAACACTGAAGCTTTCTTT
TRBV7-9,NA,NA,TRBJ2-5,CASSHRGVEYQETQYF,TGTGCCAGCAGCCATAGAGGGGTAGAGTACCAAGAGACCCAGTACTTC
TRBV19,TRBD1,NA,TRBJ2-2,CASSMTGGGGELFF,TGTGCCAGTAGTATGACAGGGGGTGGCGGGGAGCTGTTTTTT
TRBV5-1,TRBD1,few,TRBJ2-1,CASGTGTGVNNEQFF,TGCGCCAGTGGGACCGGGACAGGGGTCAACAATGAGCAGTTCTTC
TRBV4-1,NA,NA,TRBJ2-1,CASSQDGGRHNEQFF,TGCGCCAGCAGCCAAGATGGGGGGAGACACAATGAGCAGTTCTTC
TRBV6-1,NA,NA,TRBJ1-5,CASNGADNQPQHF,TGTGCCAGCAATGGGGCAGACAATCAGCCCCAGCATTTT
TRBV4-1,TRBD2,NA,TRBJ2-1,CASSQVGTSGIFNEQFF,TGCGCCAGCAGCCAAGTAGGGACTAGCGGGATTTTCAATGAGCAGTTCTTC
TRBV27,TRBD1,NA,TRBJ1-5,CASRPDRGRGSNQPQHF,TGTGCCAGCAGGCCAGACAGGGGGCGTGGGAGCAATCAGCCCCAGCATTTT
TRBV6-5,NA,once,TRBJ2-5,CASSYGVAGETQYF,TGTGCCAGCAGTTACGGGGTAGCTGGGGAGACCCAGTACTTC
TRBV30,NA,NA,TRBJ2-1,CAWRPASSARGWEQFF,TGTGCCTGGAGACCCGCCTCTAGCGCGCGGGGTTGGGAGCAGTTCTTC
TRBV29-1,NA,NA,TRBJ2-5,CSVKGYQETQYF,TGCAGCGTGAAGGGGTACCAAGAGACCCAGTACTTC
TRBV27,NA,NA,TRBJ2-3,CASTPRYGDTQYF,TGTGCCAGCACCCCTAGGTACGGAGATACGCAGTATTTT
TRBV6-6,NA,NA,TRBJ2-1,CASSQPSGPRRDEQFF,TGTGCCAGCAGTCAGCCCTCCGGTCCCCGAAGAGATGAGCAGTTCTTC
TRBV11-2,TRBD2,once,TRBJ2-7,CASSTHQGGGGEQYF,TGTGCCAGCAGCACCCACCAGGGCGGGGGAGGCGAGCAGTACTTC
TRBV7-9,TRBD1,NA,TRBJ2-2,CASSPDRGPNTGELFF,TGTGCCAGCAGCCCGGACAGGGGGCCGAACACCGGGGAGCTGTTTTTT
TRBV7-2,TRBD2,NA,TRBJ2-3,CASSSPGGTQYF,TGTGCCAGCAGCTCCCCGGGGGGTACGCAGTATTTT
TRBV27,TRBD2,NA,TRBJ2-3,CASSRKTSGHLRGTDTQYF,TGTGCCAGCAGTCGAAAGACTAGCGGACACCTCAGGGGCACAGATACGCAGTATTTT
TRBV18,NA,NA,TRBJ2-2,CASSPSDTGELFF,TGTGCCAGCTCACCCAGCGACACCGGGGAGCTGTTTTTT
TRBV10-1,NA,NA,TRBJ2-2,CASSESPGLGELFF,TGCGCCAGCAGTGAGTCGCCAGGGCTCGGGGAGCTGTTTTTT
TRBV6-1,NA,NA,TRBJ1-5,CASSEWVGISNQPQHF,TGTGCCAGCAGTGAATGGGTTGGGATTAGCAATCAGCCCCAGCATTTT
TRBV5-6,NA,NA,TRBJ2-7,CASSTGPYEQYF,TGTGCCAGCAGCACCGGGCCCTACGAGCAGTACTTC
TRBV7-6,TRBD1,few,TRBJ2-7,CASSSTGGPDEQYF,TGTGCCAGCAGCTCCACAGGGGGCCCAGACGAGCAGTACTTC
TRBV9,NA,NA,TRBJ2-1,CASSPTDRTITYNEQFF,TGTGCCAGCAGCCCGACGGACAGAACGATCACCTACAATGAGCAGTTCTTC
TRBV30,NA,NA,TRBJ2-5,CAWSVRGLEETQYF,TGTGCCTGGAGTGTACGGGGGTTGGAAGAGACCCAGTACTTC
TRBV19,TRBD1,once,TRBJ1-1,CASSNRGQAFF,TGTGCCAGTAGTAACAGGGGGCAAGCTTTCTTT
TRBV19,TRBD2,once,TRBJ2-7,CASSPTAGGPHEQYF,TGTGCCAGTTCTCCAACAGCGGGAGGGCCCCACGAGCAGTACTTC
TRBV7-2,NA,few,TRBJ2-7,CASSLDRDRNEQYF,TGTGCCAGCAGCTTAGATCGGGATCGGAACGAGCAGTACTTC
TRBV6-5,NA,NA,TRBJ2-7,CASSYSSGEQYF,TGTGCCAGCAGTTACAGTTCGGGGGAGCAGTACTTC
TRBV19,TRBD1,NA,TRBJ1-4,CASRDRENEKLFF,TGTGCCAGTAGAGACAGGGAGAATGAAAAACTGTTTTTT
TRBV5-6,NA,NA,TRBJ2-7,CASSPLGTRGYEQYF,TGTGCCAGCAGCCCACTCGGGACTCGGGGGTACGAGCAGTACTTC
TRBV30,NA,NA,TRBJ2-5,CAWTEVYQETQYF,TGTGCCTGGACGGAGGTATACCAAGAGACCCAGTACTTC
TRBV18,NA,NA,TRBJ1-2,CASSPAGVLSGYTF,TGTGCCAGCTCACCAGCAGGGGTCCTATCGGGCTACACCTTC
TRBV28,NA,NA,TRBJ1-5,CASSLGPDYQPQHF,TGTGCCAGCAGCCTCGGACCGGACTATCAGCCCCAGCATTTT
TRBV14,NA,NA,TRBJ2-1,CASSQEGSGYNEQFF,TGTGCCAGCAGCCAAGAGGGTAGCGGATACAATGAGCAGTTCTTC
TRBV19,TRBD1,NA,TRBJ2-4,CASSTQTGSNIQYF,TGTGCCAGTAGTACCCAGACAGGGTCGAACATTCAGTACTTC
TRBV5-1,TRBD1,NA,TRBJ2-1,CASSTGTGSYNEQFF,TGCGCCAGCAGCACCGGGACAGGGAGCTACAATGAGCAGTTCTTC
TRBV6-5,NA,NA,TRBJ2-6,CASSRASGANVLTF,TGTGCCAGCAGTAGGGCCTCTGGGGCCAACGTCCTGACTTTC